Listed below are T cell receptor beta chains from one sample, sequenced in a study of blood T cell repertoires in COVID-19. Data came from immunoSEQ multiplex PCR; TCRdb stores just in-frame clones and leaves some out. This sample has roughly 170,000 clones, with about 87% found just once. Sequences were obtained from peripheral blood. The receptor set was obtained from a man in his forties or fifties with active or convalescent COVID-19. CDR3s include the opening cysteine and the closing phenylalanine or tryptophan. D genes are given only for firm matches. Clone size appears in some rows only: once, few, many, or a class for an expanded clone.

DNA: TGCAGCGTTGGACAGACGAACACTGAAGCTTTCTTT
CDR3: CSVGQTNTEAFF
V: TRBV29-1
J: TRBJ1-1
size: NA
D: NA

DNA: TGTGCTAGTGCCCCCGGGGATAGCGGGGGGGCAGGGGAGACCCAGTACTTC
CDR3: CASAPGDSGGAGETQYF
V: TRBV12-5
J: TRBJ2-5
size: once
D: TRBD2

DNA: TGCGCCAGCAGCTTGTTTTCGGGAACCGGGGAGCTGTTTTTT
CDR3: CASSLFSGTGELFF
V: TRBV5-1
J: TRBJ2-2
size: NA
D: NA

DNA: TGTGCCAGCAGTTACTCGAGGGACTACGAGCAGTACTTC
CDR3: CASSYSRDYEQYF
V: TRBV6-2/TRBV6-3
J: TRBJ2-7
size: once
D: NA

DNA: TGCGCCAGCAGCCAAGTTGTCGGGACAGGCACAGATACGCAGTATTTT
CDR3: CASSQVVGTGTDTQYF
V: TRBV4-3
J: TRBJ2-3
size: NA
D: TRBD1

DNA: TGCGCCAGCTGGGGGCTTGGGACTAATGAAAAACTGTTTTTT
CDR3: CASWGLGTNEKLFF
V: TRBV4-1
J: TRBJ1-4
size: NA
D: NA

DNA: TGTGCCAGCAGCCCCCATCTAGGAGGGTCCGGGGAGCTGTTTTTT
CDR3: CASSPHLGGSGELFF
V: TRBV6-5
J: TRBJ2-2
size: NA
D: NA

DNA: TGTGCCAGCAGCTTAGACAGGGAATACGAAAAACTGTTTTTT
CDR3: CASSLDREYEKLFF
V: TRBV28
J: TRBJ1-4
size: once
D: TRBD1

DNA: TGTGCCAGCAGTGAAATCCCCAGCGGGGGGGCATCAGATACGCAGTATTTT
CDR3: CASSEIPSGGASDTQYF
V: TRBV6-1
J: TRBJ2-3
size: NA
D: TRBD2

DNA: TGTGCCAGCAGTTACCCGGATGGCTACACCTTC
CDR3: CASSYPDGYTF
V: TRBV6-2/TRBV6-3
J: TRBJ1-2
size: NA
D: NA

DNA: TGTGCCAGCAGTGTGACTACTAGCGGGGGGGAAGAGACCCAGTACTTC
CDR3: CASSVTTSGGEETQYF
V: TRBV6-1
J: TRBJ2-5
size: NA
D: TRBD2

DNA: TGTGCTAGTGTAATCGATGCCGGGACAGGGGGAAAACTGTTTTTT
CDR3: CASVIDAGTGGKLFF
V: TRBV12-5
J: TRBJ1-4
size: NA
D: TRBD1

DNA: TGTGCCAGCAGCATCCAGGGGAGAACCGGAAACACCATATATTTT
CDR3: CASSIQGRTGNTIYF
V: TRBV7-2
J: TRBJ1-3
size: NA
D: NA

DNA: TGTGCCAGCAGCCGGGATAGCAATCAGCCCCAGCATTTT
CDR3: CASSRDSNQPQHF
V: TRBV28
J: TRBJ1-5
size: NA
D: NA

DNA: TGTGCCACCCGGGACAGCTCCTATAATTCACCCCTCCACTTT
CDR3: CATRDSSYNSPLHF
V: TRBV7-9
J: TRBJ1-6
size: NA
D: TRBD1

DNA: TGCGCCAGCAGCTTGGTTGGGACAGGGGACAATGAGCAGTTCTTC
CDR3: CASSLVGTGDNEQFF
V: TRBV5-1
J: TRBJ2-1
size: NA
D: TRBD1

DNA: TGCGCCAGCAGCCCAAGACAGGGTATGATGTATGGCTACACCTTC
CDR3: CASSPRQGMMYGYTF
V: TRBV5-1
J: TRBJ1-2
size: NA
D: TRBD1

DNA: TGTGCCAGCAGCCCCCGACAGGGCACAGATACGCAGTATTTT
CDR3: CASSPRQGTDTQYF
V: TRBV3-1/TRBV3-2
J: TRBJ2-3
size: NA
D: NA

DNA: TGTGCCAGCATCATGGGGGCGTGGGCCGGGGAGCTGTTTTTT
CDR3: CASIMGAWAGELFF
V: TRBV6-5
J: TRBJ2-2
size: NA
D: NA

DNA: TGTGCCATCAGTAGACAGACTAGCACAGATACGCAGTATTTT
CDR3: CAISRQTSTDTQYF
V: TRBV10-3
J: TRBJ2-3
size: NA
D: NA

DNA: TGTGCCAGCAGCTTAAGGTCGGGAGAGACCCAGTACTTC
CDR3: CASSLRSGETQYF
V: TRBV7-6
J: TRBJ2-5
size: NA
D: NA

DNA: TGTGCCAGCAGCGGTGAAACAGGGGGGACTGAAGCTTTCTTT
CDR3: CASSGETGGTEAFF
V: TRBV7-8
J: TRBJ1-1
size: NA
D: TRBD1

DNA: TGTGCCAGCACCCTCCGGGGGACAGTAAATGAAAAACTGTTTTTT
CDR3: CASTLRGTVNEKLFF
V: TRBV5-6
J: TRBJ1-4
size: few
D: TRBD1

DNA: TGTGCCAGCAGTACTCAGGGCCCTGTCAGCTCCTACGAGCAGTACTTC
CDR3: CASSTQGPVSSYEQYF
V: TRBV28
J: TRBJ2-7
size: NA
D: NA

DNA: TGTGCCAGCAGCTCCAGTAGGGGACTGAACTATGGCTACACCTTC
CDR3: CASSSSRGLNYGYTF
V: TRBV11-1
J: TRBJ1-2
size: NA
D: NA

DNA: TGTGCCAGCAGCTCCTCCCCGGGGGGGAGCACAGATACGCAGTATTTT
CDR3: CASSSSPGGSTDTQYF
V: TRBV5-4
J: TRBJ2-3
size: NA
D: TRBD2

DNA: TGTGCCATCAGTGATGGGACAGGGTGGAACGGGGAGCTGTTTTTT
CDR3: CAISDGTGWNGELFF
V: TRBV10-3
J: TRBJ2-2
size: once
D: TRBD1

DNA: TGTGCCATCAGTGAGATCACCGGGACTAGCGGGGGCGGCTACACTAAAAACATTCAGTACTTC
CDR3: CAISEITGTSGGGYTKNIQYF
V: TRBV10-3
J: TRBJ2-4
size: NA
D: TRBD2

DNA: TGCAGCGTTAAGGAGGGGGCGAATTCACCCCTCCACTTT
CDR3: CSVKEGANSPLHF
V: TRBV29-1
J: TRBJ1-6
size: NA
D: TRBD1

DNA: TGTGCCAGCAGAACCCGGGACACTAATCAGCCCCAGCATTTT
CDR3: CASRTRDTNQPQHF
V: TRBV19
J: TRBJ1-5
size: NA
D: NA

DNA: TGTGCCAGTACCGTGACTAGCCTCGCTGGGGAGCTGTTTTTT
CDR3: CASTVTSLAGELFF
V: TRBV19
J: TRBJ2-2
size: NA
D: TRBD2

DNA: TGTGCCAGCAGCTTAGTCTCCCCCTTCTACGAGCAGTACTTC
CDR3: CASSLVSPFYEQYF
V: TRBV11-2
J: TRBJ2-7
size: once
D: NA

DNA: TGTGCCAGCAGTGAACTGGTAGAGATTTTCTTT
CDR3: CASSELVEIFF
V: TRBV2
J: TRBJ1-1
size: NA
D: NA

DNA: TGTGCCAGCTCATCAGAGGTGCACCTTCCCCTTTACTTC
CDR3: CASSSEVHLPLYF
V: TRBV18
J: TRBJ2-7
size: few
D: NA

DNA: TGTGCCAGCAGCCCAGGACAGGGAGTGACCCAGTACTTC
CDR3: CASSPGQGVTQYF
V: TRBV7-6
J: TRBJ2-5
size: NA
D: TRBD1

DNA: TGTGCCAGCAGTCGGGACTTGGGCACAGATACGCAGTATTTT
CDR3: CASSRDLGTDTQYF
V: TRBV6-5
J: TRBJ2-3
size: NA
D: NA

DNA: TGTGCCAGCACCGACCGGGGGGGCCGTAAGGGCACAGATACGCAGTATTTT
CDR3: CASTDRGGRKGTDTQYF
V: TRBV11-3
J: TRBJ2-3
size: NA
D: TRBD2

DNA: TGTGCCAGCAGTGCCGGGACAGCAACTAATGAAAAACTGTTTTTT
CDR3: CASSAGTATNEKLFF
V: TRBV6-2/TRBV6-3
J: TRBJ1-4
size: NA
D: TRBD1

DNA: TGTGCCAGCAGTATGACAGGACCTACAAATGAAAAACTGTTTTTT
CDR3: CASSMTGPTNEKLFF
V: TRBV28
J: TRBJ1-4
size: NA
D: NA

DNA: TGTGCCAGCAGGGACCCCAGGGTTGGGGGCGGCTCACCCCTCCACTTT
CDR3: CASRDPRVGGGSPLHF
V: TRBV3-1/TRBV3-2
J: TRBJ1-6
size: NA
D: NA

DNA: TGTGCCAGCAGGGGCAGCCTCCTTTACAATGAGCAGTTCTTC
CDR3: CASRGSLLYNEQFF
V: TRBV6-5
J: TRBJ2-1
size: NA
D: NA

DNA: TGTGCCAGCAGCTCCCGGACATATAGCCAGACAGATACGCAGTATTTT
CDR3: CASSSRTYSQTDTQYF
V: TRBV7-9
J: TRBJ2-3
size: NA
D: NA

DNA: TGTGCCAGCATCCACTTGAGGCTAGCGGGGGTCAATGAGCAGTTCTTC
CDR3: CASIHLRLAGVNEQFF
V: TRBV7-2
J: TRBJ2-1
size: NA
D: TRBD2

DNA: TGTGCCAGCAGCCTCCAGCGGGGGGGCCGAGAGACCCAGTACTTC
CDR3: CASSLQRGGRETQYF
V: TRBV6-2/TRBV6-3
J: TRBJ2-5
size: NA
D: TRBD2

DNA: TGTGCCAGCAGCTCGGGGATTCAACAGCCCCAGCATTTT
CDR3: CASSSGIQQPQHF
V: TRBV5-8
J: TRBJ1-5
size: NA
D: NA

DNA: TGTGCCAGCAGCCCAACTACCGTCGGCGGGGAGCTGTTTTTT
CDR3: CASSPTTVGGELFF
V: TRBV9
J: TRBJ2-2
size: NA
D: NA

DNA: TGTGCCAGCAGGCTACCCGGACAGGGTTTGGGCGGCTACACCTTC
CDR3: CASRLPGQGLGGYTF
V: TRBV2
J: TRBJ1-2
size: NA
D: TRBD1

DNA: TGCGCCAGCAGTGAGAGGCCGGGCACTGAAGCTTTCTTT
CDR3: CASSERPGTEAFF
V: TRBV10-1
J: TRBJ1-1
size: NA
D: NA

DNA: TGTGCCAGCTCACGCACAGTGAACACTGAAGCTTTCTTT
CDR3: CASSRTVNTEAFF
V: TRBV18
J: TRBJ1-1
size: NA
D: NA

DNA: TGCGCCAGCAGCCAAGAGGGGCAGACATCGACTGGCTACACCTTC
CDR3: CASSQEGQTSTGYTF
V: TRBV4-1
J: TRBJ1-2
size: once
D: NA

DNA: TGTGCCAGCAGCCAAGAACCAGGGGGCAGGCATTCACCCCTCCACTTT
CDR3: CASSQEPGGRHSPLHF
V: TRBV3-1/TRBV3-2
J: TRBJ1-6
size: NA
D: TRBD1

DNA: TGTGCCAGCAGATCGGACAGGGAGGCCACCGGGGAGCTGTTTTTT
CDR3: CASRSDREATGELFF
V: TRBV6-4
J: TRBJ2-2
size: NA
D: TRBD1

DNA: TGTGCCAGTGCTGGACAGGGCAATTCACCCCTCCACTTT
CDR3: CASAGQGNSPLHF
V: TRBV19
J: TRBJ1-6
size: few
D: TRBD1

DNA: TGTGCCAGCAGCACAACCGAACAGGGCTTCGAGCAGTACTTC
CDR3: CASSTTEQGFEQYF
V: TRBV7-9
J: TRBJ2-7
size: few
D: NA

DNA: TGTGCCAGCAGCTTAGAAGGCAGAGGGAATTCACCCCTCCACTTT
CDR3: CASSLEGRGNSPLHF
V: TRBV11-2
J: TRBJ1-6
size: NA
D: NA